This TCR beta chain is drawn from a study of naive and memory T cell subsets. Overall study results and limits: Possibly reflecting memory cells re-expressing CD45RA, a few larger clonotypes occurred in naive repertoires, especially CD8.

Cells stained for CD3, CD4, CD8, CD45RA and CD27 were sorted into four subsets. In regard to this clonotype: Its antigen is still unknown.

An equimolar mix of two oligonucleotides served as the beta constant-region primer for TRBC1 and TRBC2. Nested alpha and beta constant-region primers with the SP2 primer drove four PCR rounds on ligated cDNA. TCRdb fed the UMI-ligation and nested PCR reads into MiXCR, producing one record per CDR3 protein. The sample lists roughly 150,000 distinct CDR3 sequences, approximately 24% seen once, with over 0.09% in the top ten. The receptor comes from a human donor in good health. Sequencing used naive CD4+ T cells from blood.

The CDR3 protein is CAISGSRAGGIGTDTQYF. DNA of the CDR3: TGTGCCATCAGTGGATCTCGGGCAGGGGGAATTGGCACAGATACGCAGTATTTT. This rearrangement joins TRBV10-3 to TRBJ2-3; 7 bases fit TRBD1. The CDR3 covers 18 residues. CDR1 and CDR2 from the germline V gene are ENHRY and SYGVKD. The V gene end was trimmed by 4 bases and the J gene end by 1 base; junction bases not matched to a gene: 14.